This T cell receptor beta chain was found in a study of shared clonotypes between healthy human individuals. Deep-level assay runs were performed. Sorted-subset replicate PCR reactions contained 200 ng DNA, corresponding to tens of thousands of T cell genomes. Per the authors' pipeline: ImmunoSEQ output held junction-only sequences without quality scores, so filtering differed. Using immunoSEQ multiplex PCR, the repertoire was profiled, and TCRdb retains in-frame clones only, with some absent. For V, J and clone size, that table is used; D and trimming come from the DNA. Among about 550,000 clones listed, less than 97% were seen once. Of note for this clone: The antigen is undetermined.

V lost 3 bases, J lost 6 bases, and 4 bases stayed unmatched. Germline V lookup: CDR1 MDHEN, CDR2 SYDVKM. CDR3 length equals 15 residues. Terminally differentiated effector memory CD45RA+ cells were left out of the naive CD8 fraction, which was CD45RO-negative and positively selected for CCR7. Findings of the study overall: Generally, naive subsets came out with larger estimated richness than memory subsets.

The chain carries TRBV28 and TRBJ2-2; 10 bases align to TRBD2. The TCR comes from a young woman in good health. The sequenced sample consisted of naive CD8+ T cells sorted from blood. The CDR3 nucleotides read TGTGCCAGCAGTTTGCAGCGGGAGGGGCCCGGGGAGCTGTTTTTT. As protein: CASSLQREGPGELFF. Combining the CDR3 with reference TRBV28 and TRBJ2-2 gives the whole variable domain DVKVTQSSRYLVKRTGEKVFLECVQDMDHENMFWYRQDPGLGLRLIYFSYDVKMKEKGDIPEGYSVSREKKERFSLILESASTNQTSMYLCASSLQREGPGELFFGEGSRLTVL.